The subject of this entry is one T cell receptor (beta chain). Its target is not known. This specimen comes from a study of T cell responses to AZD1222 COVID-19 vaccine. Points from the study as a whole: Females made up more of the donors, who were largely white British, and clonal diversity may have come out too low.

Profiled with immunoSEQ multiplex PCR; TCRdb holds only in-frame clones, not every one. Of tens of thousands of clones in the sample, roughly nine tenths were seen once. The V segment lost 0 bases and the J segment 3 bases; nucleotides outside the gene matches: 6. This CDR3 has 16 amino acids. Germline V lookup: CDR1 MNHNY, CDR2 SVGAGI (reference sequence). The chain uses TRBV6-6 and TRBJ2-3; 7 bases map to TRBD1. The clonotype originates from an adult who received the AZD1222 COVID-19 vaccine. Sequencing used peripheral blood, obtained 28 days after the second AZD1222 dose. CDR3 coding DNA: TGTGCCAGCAGTTACTCGGTCCCAGGGGGAACAGATACGCAGTATTTT. Translated: CASSYSVPGGTDTQYF.